This entry is about one TCR beta chain. Its antigen is undetermined. Germline V lookup: CDR1 SGHAT, CDR2 FQNNGV. With 3 bases clipped from V and 7 bases from J, the junction kept 6 bases outside the gene matches. The length of the CDR3 is 14 residues. The data originate from a study of shared clonotypes between healthy human individuals. As for the study in general: Sampling drew on donors who were a couple of women and three men aged 18 to 49. Overall study findings and caveats: A handful of donors held around 5% of naive CD4 clonotypes in common.

Original data processing: Filtering of immunoSEQ junctional sequences could not match full-length read filtering. Clones were read by immunoSEQ multiplex PCR, and TCRdb kept only the in-frame ones, dropping some. D and trimming were read from the DNA, whereas the V and J calls and clone size are those reported in that table. The sample has over 850,000 clones, around 78% seen once; the top ten hold under 0.65%. Donors comprised healthy HIV-negative adults lacking recent acute infections or vaccinations. Input material: memory CD4+ T cells from PBMCs. Regarding subset: CD45RA-negative fraction. The chain couples TRBV11-2 to TRBJ2-1; 7 bases align to TRBD2. This clonotype was sampled from a man aged 18 to 30 in good health. Some clones in this sample may be carry-over from other donors' samples. CDR3 nucleotides: TGTGCCAGCAGCTTTGGCGGGAGTGGAAATGAGCAGTTCTTC. This sequence encodes CASSFGGSGNEQFF.